This T cell receptor beta chain emerged from a study of cytomegalovirus exposure and HLA in healthy donors (dated by TCRdb to the late 2010s). Looking at the study overall: An earlier analysis of a few hundred of the donors reported approximately 280 Gb of sequence data and 117 million unique TCR beta sequences obtained from about 180 million T cells. About 280 gigabases of sequencing data and tens of millions of unique TCR sequences made up an early release that covered over 550 HLA-typed donors. Of the roughly 410 genotyped donors, approximately 81% were placed in the genetic ancestry cluster associated with self-reported Caucasian donors. The study aimed to test whether signatures of past pathogen exposure could be identified by cataloging public T cell receptors. Using immunosequencing, the study profiled T cell repertoires from fewer than 700 subjects and related those repertoires to cytomegalovirus serostatus. In addition to the first cohort of approximately 670 subjects, a separate validation cohort of approximately 130 different subjects was used. To predict cytomegalovirus infection status, the study combined high-throughput TCR immunosequencing, statistical association of individual TCRs with disease status, and machine learning. In a later analysis, previously published TCR beta repertoires from more than 500 donors were re-analyzed and high-resolution HLA genotyping was added so that TCR occurrence patterns could be studied. Rather than using new phenotypic data, the later analysis identified candidate immune exposures from TCR beta sequences and from how often those sequences occurred across donors. To decide whether each TCR beta V gene segment behaved as functional or pseudogenic, an earlier analysis of approximately 590 of the donors relied on high-throughput TCR beta sequencing. Donor age, sex, ethnicity and CMV serostatus were compiled together with the repertoire data. A later genetic analysis took genome-wide SNP genotypes for 398 of the 666 donors and used that subset as a discovery cohort. All discovery cohort repertoires had been generated on a single sequencing platform. Class I and class II HLA loci were covered by the typing at four-digit resolution. The number of typed donors differed by locus: about 620-630 for A, B, C, DRB1 and DQB1; 522 for DQA1; around 580 for DPA1; and about 470 for DPB1. Five DR-DQ haplotypes were handled as single units for association and clustering, since linkage in the cohort was strong. Among roughly 370 genotyped donors of the cohort, an average of around 240,000 unique TCR beta nucleotide sequences were sequenced per donor, roughly a sixth of them non-productive. Here is what the overall study found, with its caveats: A group of highly shared sequence variants was considered likely to be a technical artifact of the sequencing pipeline. In a later analysis, over 15,000 TCR beta sequences were associated with specific HLA alleles at a false discovery rate of 0.05. Correlated functional status among segregating V segments might reflect linkage disequilibrium, but an unknown experimental factor could not be ruled out. The study gave a list of more than 150 TCR beta chains associated with cytomegalovirus. In a later genetic analysis, a missense DCLRE1C variant was associated with V-gene and J-gene trimming of TCR beta chains, and the association was replicated in an independent cohort. In vitro tests confirmed that a few of the cytomegalovirus-associated TCR beta chains recognize cytomegalovirus antigens. In this cohort, only TCR beta chains were sequenced, and detectable features were limited by the absence of alpha or paired-chain data. Some IMGT-functional V segments, including TRBV6-2 and TRBV6-3, could not be told apart with the 87-base-pair reads, so those segments were excluded. A later analysis reported that several top co-occurrence clusters appeared linked to parvovirus B19, influenza, CMV and Epstein-Barr virus. A further reported finding was that TCR beta sequences accurately predicted the HLA-A and HLA-B alleles for most subjects in the first cohort. Compared with the roughly 710-donor mean, donors in an Asian-associated ancestry cluster had fewer N-insertions in productive TCRs, according to a later genetic analysis. For the cohort, immune exposure information was limited to CMV serostatus. While some public TCRs were present in many individuals, most TCR sequences turned up only very rarely across donors. In a later analysis, HLA-associated TCR beta chains showed more clonal expansion and lower generation probabilities than non-associated chains that were equally common. When HLA alleles, especially DR and DQ, strongly co-occurred, TCR associations were difficult to assign to individual alleles. A later analysis found that most CMV-associated TCR beta chains appeared HLA-restricted, with HLA associations seemingly driven largely by CMV exposure. In both the original and validation cohorts, the classifier was reported to diagnose cytomegalovirus status with high specificity and sensitivity. It was suggested by the authors that the approach could potentially be generalized to other disease states and immunological phenotypes. Because counts were too low, more than 15 rarely observed V segments, including chromosome 9 orphons, were excluded from the earlier analysis of a few hundred of the donors. HLA typing was unavailable for some donors at each locus, so association tests used only the typed subset. In an earlier analysis of about 540 of the donors, most TCR beta V segments were observed in productive rearrangements about 90% or about 30% of the time, broadly matching IMGT annotations. According to a later analysis, TCR association rates differed among HLA loci, with DRB1 alleles showing the most associated TCRs and HLA-C alleles showing the fewest. The presence/absence analyses assumed that sequencing depth was roughly uniform across donors, and that assumption may not be true.

The CDR3 holds 17 amino acids from the cysteine to the phenylalanine. The CDR3 DNA has 51 bases and is translated from base 1. The germline V gene gives CDR1 as MDHEN and CDR2 as SYDVKM. V is cut back by 8 bases and J by 4 bases, with 16 bases in the junction unmatched. In total, approximately 700 healthy bone marrow donors made up the cohort. All cohort members were sampled while nominally healthy, although unrecorded immune exposures were likely present. The donor tested CMV seronegative, placing the donor among the 350 to 400 seronegative members of the cohort. Every donor gave a peripheral blood sample, and the peripheral blood mononuclear cells from that sample were used for TCR beta sequencing. The Qiagen DNeasy Blood Extraction Kit was used to extract genomic DNA from the blood cell samples. Library creation used the immunoSEQ multiplex PCR assay. For the multiplex PCR, a mixture combining 60 forward primers for TCR Vbeta segments and 13 reverse primers for TCR Jbeta segments was used. The CDR3 region of rearranged TCR beta genes was amplified from genomic DNA by a multiplex PCR assay. The amplified TCR beta libraries were sequenced on the Illumina HiSeq System as 87-base-pair reads. In the authors' own workflow: A later analysis tallied roughly 78 million unique TCR beta chains across the 700 or so repertoires, and approximately 9.9 million of those chains were shared by two or more donors. Raw reads were error-corrected and collapsed into unique sequences by a nearest-neighbor algorithm in which closely related sequences were merged to remove PCR and sequencing errors. CDR3 sequences were aligned to IMGT reference sequences to assign V, D and J gene segments. For a sequence to be retained, at least a six-nucleotide match to both a V gene segment and a J gene segment was required. Rearrangements were classified as productive when the CDR3 lacked stop codons and remained in frame with V and J, and all other rearrangements were classified as non-productive. CDR3 was defined according to IMGT convention as the region running from the second conserved V-encoded cysteine to the conserved J-encoded phenylalanine. The earlier analysis of about 620 of the donors excluded sequences that lacked an unambiguous match to a single V gene segment. An earlier analysis of 587 of the donors called V segments functional above 56.7% productive rearrangements and segregating when the between-donor standard deviation exceeded 5%. A statistical classification framework was developed to diagnose cytomegalovirus status using the catalog of TCR beta chain sequences. A later analysis assigned V and J genes by comparing TCR nucleotide sequences with IMGT/GENE-DB human TR gene sequences. The TCRdist pipeline was used in a later analysis to assign CDR3 sequences and most-parsimonious VDJ recombination scenarios. In a later analysis, each TCR beta chain was defined by its CDR3 amino acid sequence together with its V-gene family, and reads lacking a unique V-gene family were excluded. In a later analysis, some 600 highly shared, low-generation-probability nucleotide sequences were removed to address suspected cross-contamination and a sequencing artifact. For each public chain, a later analysis derived a clonal expansion index from normalized ranks of inferred template counts within each repertoire. In a later analysis, generation probabilities were computed with a VDJ recombination model fitted to out-of-frame rearrangements, and the resulting probabilities were checked against IGoR. A later analysis scored TCR-TCR, TCR-HLA and TCR-CMV co-occurrence with hypergeometric tests, applying a repertoire-size bias correction to TCR pairs. In a later analysis, false discovery rates were estimated by permuting HLA or CMV assignments 20 times. In a later analysis, co-occurring TCRs were grouped with DBSCAN, and TCRdist sequence similarity was added when clustering was performed within HLA-allele-positive subsets. Repertoires with fewer than 30,000 or more than 120,000 public chains, plus five repertoires with anomalous nucleotide sharing, were excluded from co-occurrence clustering. Imported from immuneACCESS, the table was reduced by TCRdb to in-frame sequences with V and J called. These copies leave out some clones; in studies compared against another copy, an unresolved V gene accounts for under half, and the cause of the remainder is not known. For V, J and clone size, that table is used; D and trimming come from the DNA. The sample data list about 170,000 clones, and about four fifths of these were observed just once. The ten most abundant clones make up roughly 0.69% of the sample.

With regard to this clone: What antigen it recognizes has not been identified. No clone much larger than this one lies a single base away; base qualities are absent.

This chain is built from TRBV28 and TRBJ2-3; 9 nucleotides in the junction match TRBD2. The sequence was obtained from a young woman in good health and CMV-seronegative. Sequenced sample: PBMCs. CDR3 reads: CASLVWGAGGRADTQYF. The DNA is as follows: TGTGCCAGCCTCGTTTGGGGGGCGGGAGGGCGTGCAGATACGCAGTATTTT.